Each of the 24 T cell receptor beta chains below was sequenced from the same sample in a study of blood T cell repertoires in COVID-19. The protocol was immunoSEQ multiplex PCR, while the TCRdb copy is restricted to in-frame clones and leaves out a portion. This sample has fewer than 60,000 clones, with around four fifths found just once. Material for sequencing was peripheral blood. The receptors come from a man aged 55 to 70 with acute or convalescent COVID-19.

This clone was seen only once. The chain links TRBV19 to TRBJ2-1, with D tentatively TRBD1 (6 bases). V lost 3 bases, J lost 7 bases, and 13 bases lay in between. This CDR3 contains 14 residues. Germline CDR1 and CDR2: LNHDA and SQIVND (reference sequence). The DNA of the CDR3 is TGTGCCAGTAGTATGTTAGTCAGGGGTAATGAGCAGTTCTTC. Encoded protein: CASSMLVRGNEQFF.

V is TRBV6-5 and J is TRBJ1-6; TRBD1 agrees at 10 bases. The CDR3 is 14 amino acids. V was clipped by 9 bases and J by 5 bases; unmatched bases: 4. Germline loops: CDR1 MNHEY, CDR2 SVGAGI. CDR3 coding DNA: TGTGCCAGTGACAGGGGGCGGGATAATTCACCCCTCCACTTT. Its protein is CASDRGRDNSPLHF.

The chain joins TRBV14 to TRBJ1-2; D is perhaps TRBD1 (5 bases). Trimming removed 1 base at V and 7 bases at J, with 13 bases between. The CDR3 contains 14 residues. Looked up from germline, CDR1 is SGHDN and CDR2 is FVKESK. This CDR3 is CASSQAGGALGYTF. CDR3 in DNA: TGTGCCAGCAGCCAAGCGGGAGGGGCGCTTGGCTACACCTTC.

The chain combines TRBV6-2 or TRBV6-3 with TRBJ2-4, with TRBD2 as a possible D gene (6 bases). The V end was cut by 2 bases, the J end by 1 base, with 12 bases between. Germline CDR1 MNHEY, CDR2 SVGEGT. CDR3 length: 16 residues. The CDR3, as DNA: TGTGCCAGCAGTTACGGTGGAGGGGTGGCCAAAAACATTCAGTACTTC. It specifies CASSYGGGVAKNIQYF.

V and J are TRBV2 and TRBJ2-3, with 7 bases that match TRBD1. The CDR3 is made up of 15 amino acids. Trimming cost V 6 bases and J 3 bases; bases outside gene matches: 9. In germline, CDR1 is SNHLY, CDR2 FYNNEI. The CDR3 here is CASRDTGTATDTQYF. The DNA of the CDR3 is TGTGCCAGCAGGGACACCGGGACAGCAACAGATACGCAGTATTTT.

The chain is built from TRBV6-5 and TRBJ1-6; D gene unclear. Trimming left V 3 bases short and J 6 bases short, with 6 bases between. CDR1 is MNHEY and CDR2 is SVGAGI in the germline V gene. This CDR3 has 13 amino acids. This chain's CDR3 is CASSYEGNSPLHF. CDR3 bases: TGTGCCAGCAGTTATGAGGGTAATTCACCCCTCCACTTT.

This sequence joins TRBV18 and TRBJ2-1; 8 bases map to TRBD1. Germline-derived CDR1 and CDR2 are KGHSH and LQKENI. This CDR3 has 15 residues. The V segment lost 4 bases and the J segment 2 bases; nucleotides outside the gene matches: 4. The CDR3 region has the DNA TGTGCCAGCTCACAGCAGACAGGGGCCTACAATGAGCAGTTCTTC. Its translation is CASSQQTGAYNEQFF.

J is TRBJ1-1 and V is TRBV12-3 or TRBV12-4; 10 bases are shared with TRBD1. This CDR3 is built from 13 residues. V was pared by 4 bases and J by 6 bases, with 2 bases of the junction left unmatched. As DNA, the CDR3 is TGTGCCAGCAGTTATGGACAGGGGGCTGAAGCTTTCTTT. Its translation: CASSYGQGAEAFF.

This clone was seen just once. The chain carries TRBV20-1 and TRBJ1-1; no clear D. V was cut by 3 bases and J by 2 bases, with 10 bases left in between. Germline V gene sequence: CDR1 DFQATT, CDR2 SNEGSKA (reference sequence). This CDR3 is 13 amino acids long. For the CDR3, the DNA is TGCAGTGCTAGTACGACTCTCAACACTGAAGCTTTCTTT. Amino acid sequence: CSASTTLNTEAFF.

This chain joins TRBV2 and TRBJ2-1; 14 bases map to TRBD2. J was trimmed by 7 bases and V by 6 bases; bases with no gene match: 8. The CDR3 consists of 16 residues. CDR1 and CDR2 (germline): SNHLY, FYNNEI. The DNA for the CDR3 is TGTGCCAGCAGGGAGACTAGCGGGGGGGCGAGAAATGAGCAGTTCTTC. This encodes CASRETSGGARNEQFF.

The table lists this clone with a few counts. The gene calls are TRBV5-4 and TRBJ1-3, with 7 bases that match TRBD1. In germline, CDR1 is SGHNT, CDR2 YYREEE (reference sequence). Germline trimming cut 4 bases from V and 0 bases from J; bases unmatched to any gene: 7. CDR3 size: 16 residues. The CDR3 DNA sequence: TGTGCCAGCAGCGGGCCGGGACAGAGCTCTGGAAACACCATATATTTT. As protein: CASSGPGQSSGNTIYF.

This chain uses TRBV18 with TRBJ2-7, with TRBD2 as a possible D gene (6 bases). Germline CDR1 reads KGHSH; CDR2 reads LQKENI. CDR3 length: 14 residues. Trimming removed 6 bases from V and 2 bases from J, with 14 bases in between. This CDR3 reads CASSPGWTTYEQYF. CDR3 DNA sequence: TGTGCCAGCTCTCCCGGATGGACTACCTACGAGCAGTACTTC.

A word on this clone: Other DNA sequences in the same sample also yield this CDR3. The chain has TRBV5-1 and TRBJ2-5; D is possibly TRBD1 (5 bases). The CDR3 totals 15 residues. Trimming took 0 bases from V and 2 from J, leaving 11 bases between them. Per germline, CDR1 SGHRS and CDR2 YFSETQ. The CDR3 spells CASSLGLDRQETQYF. For the CDR3, the DNA is TGCGCCAGCAGCTTGGGTCTTGACAGACAAGAGACCCAGTACTTC. The full variable domain, its missing parts supplied by reference TRBV5-1 and TRBJ2-5, is KAGVTQTPRYLIKTRGQQVTLSCSPISGHRSVSWYQQTPGQGLQFLFEYFSETQRNKGNFPGRFSGRQFSNSRSEMNVSTLELGDSALYLCASSLGLDRQETQYFGPGTRLLVL.

The chain links TRBV4-1 to TRBJ1-1; D remains unclear. This CDR3 is 14 amino acids long. With 4 bases removed from V and 0 bases from J, the gap between germline ends came to 9 bases. Germline CDR1 is MGHRA and CDR2 is YSYEKL. CDR3 in amino acids: CASSPSTVNTEAFF. DNA of the CDR3: TGCGCCAGCAGCCCTTCTACAGTGAACACTGAAGCTTTCTTT.

The V and J genes are TRBV5-1 and TRBJ2-3, with a tentative D call TRBD2 (6 bases). This CDR3 spans 14 amino acids. Trimming removed 4 bases from V and 2 bases from J, with 11 bases in between. Germline V gene sequence: CDR1 SGHRS, CDR2 YFSETQ. CDR3 coding DNA: TGCGCCAGCAGCAACGGGGGACCCACAGATACGCAGTATTTT. This gives the protein CASSNGGPTDTQYF.

The V gene is TRBV5-1, the J gene TRBJ2-7; 10 bases are a match to TRBD1. Germline-derived CDR1 and CDR2 are SGHRS and YFSETQ. V shed 1 base, J shed 3 bases, and the junction held 7 bases outside the gene matches. The CDR3 extends over 16 amino acids. Here the CDR3 DNA reads TGCGCCAGCAGCTTGTACCCCGGGACAGGGGACTACGAGCAGTACTTC. It encodes CASSLYPGTGDYEQYF.

The CDR3 DNA reads as TGTGCCAGCAGTGAATTAGGACACGTCAATAATTCACCCCTCCACTTT. It encodes CASSELGHVNNSPLHF. This rearrangement joins TRBV6-1 to TRBJ1-6; D is possibly TRBD1 (5 bases). The CDR3 is made up of 16 amino acids. The V gene's germline CDR1 is MNHNS and CDR2 SASEGT. Trimming took off 2 bases at V and 5 bases at J, with 13 bases between the two ends.

The rearrangement uses TRBV19 and TRBJ2-2; D remains unclear. V lost 0 bases, J lost 4 bases, and 18 bases lay in between. The CDR3 covers 18 residues. Germline CDR1 reads LNHDA; CDR2 reads SQIVND (reference sequence). The CDR3 region is CASSIDRSQTPFTGELFF. CDR3 sequence (DNA): TGTGCCAGTAGTATAGATCGAAGCCAAACCCCTTTCACCGGGGAGCTGTTTTTT.

This chain joins TRBV19 and TRBJ2-1; 9 bases align to TRBD1. The trim removed 6 bases at V and 5 bases at J, leaving 8 bases unmatched. This CDR3 spans 15 amino acids. Per the germline V gene, CDR1 is LNHDA and CDR2 is SQIVND (reference sequence). CDR3 in amino acids: CASRGRDRADNEQFF. In nucleotides, the CDR3 is TGTGCCAGTAGGGGCCGGGACAGGGCCGACAATGAGCAGTTCTTC.

The chain has TRBV28 and TRBJ1-5, with a weak D call TRBD1 (6 bases). The CDR3 is 14 amino acids. Trimming stripped 3 bases from V and 7 bases from J, with 13 bases between. Germline loops: CDR1 MDHEN, CDR2 SYDVKM. The CDR3 here is CASSLVGARQPQHF. Here the CDR3 DNA reads TGTGCCAGCAGTTTGGTGGGGGCAAGGCAGCCCCAGCATTTT.

The CDR3 bases are TGTGCCAGTAGTGATCCCCGGGGGGAAGATCAGCCCCAGCATTTT. Translated, it gives CASSDPRGEDQPQHF. The rearrangement joins TRBV19 to TRBJ1-5, with D perhaps matching TRBD1 (5 bases). Germline CDR1 reads LNHDA; CDR2 reads SQIVND (reference sequence). V lost 5 bases and J lost 5, with 16 bases in between. The CDR3 has 15 amino acids. Complete variable domain (other parts from reference TRBV19 and TRBJ1-5): DGGITQSPKYLFRKEGQNVTLSCEQNLNHDAMYWYRQDPGQGLRLIYYSQIVNDFQKGDIAEGYSVSREKKESFPLTVTSAQKNPTAFYLCASSDPRGEDQPQHFGDGTRLSIL.

The chain recombines TRBV2 with TRBJ1-2; no firm D call. The V end lost 0 bases, the J end lost 4 bases, and 33 bases lay between the germline ends. Germline V lookup: CDR1 SNHLY, CDR2 FYNNEI. There are 22 residues in the CDR3. This CDR3 is CASSEASLARGALIPLPYGYTF. The CDR3 nucleotides are TGTGCCAGCAGTGAAGCTAGTCTGGCTCGGGGTGCCCTAATCCCCCTGCCCTATGGCTACACCTTC.

This clone was seen a single time. The chain combines TRBV6-2 or TRBV6-3 with TRBJ1-1; maybe TRBD1 (6 bases). V lost 6 bases, J lost 0 bases, and 14 bases lay in between. This CDR3 is built from 15 residues. Germline CDR1 is MNHEY and CDR2 is SVGEGT. The CDR3 here is CASSLTGLLNTEAFF. The CDR3 DNA reads as TGTGCCAGCAGCCTTACAGGGCTTCTGAACACTGAAGCTTTCTTT.

This clone was counted a single time. The V and J genes are TRBV5-1 and TRBJ2-1; 7 positions match TRBD1. V lost 7 bases to trimming and J lost 5 bases; unmatched junction nucleotides: 9. CDR1 is SGHRS, CDR2 YFSETQ, per germline. The CDR3 extends over 14 amino acids. The CDR3 bases are TGCGCCAGCCAGACAGGGTATGGTAACAATGAGCAGTTCTTC. Translated, it gives CASQTGYGNNEQFF.